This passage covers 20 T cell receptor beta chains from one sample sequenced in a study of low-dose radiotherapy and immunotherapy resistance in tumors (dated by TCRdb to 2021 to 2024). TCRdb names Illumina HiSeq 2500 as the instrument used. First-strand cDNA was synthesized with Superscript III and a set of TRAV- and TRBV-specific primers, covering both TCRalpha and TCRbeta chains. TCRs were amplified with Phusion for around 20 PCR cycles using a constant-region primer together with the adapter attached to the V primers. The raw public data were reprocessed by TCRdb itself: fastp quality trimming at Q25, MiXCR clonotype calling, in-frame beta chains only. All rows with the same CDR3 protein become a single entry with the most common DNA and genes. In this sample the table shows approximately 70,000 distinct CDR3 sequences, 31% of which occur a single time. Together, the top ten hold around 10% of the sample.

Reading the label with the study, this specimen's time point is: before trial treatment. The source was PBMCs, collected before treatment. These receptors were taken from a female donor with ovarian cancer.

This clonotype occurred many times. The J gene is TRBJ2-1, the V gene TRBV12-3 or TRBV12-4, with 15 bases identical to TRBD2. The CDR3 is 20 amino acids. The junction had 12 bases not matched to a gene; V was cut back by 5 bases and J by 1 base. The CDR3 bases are TGTGCCAGCAGTCTCATTAGGACTAGCGGGAGGGCCCGGTCCTACAATGAGCAGTTCTTC. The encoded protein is CASSLIRTSGRARSYNEQFF.

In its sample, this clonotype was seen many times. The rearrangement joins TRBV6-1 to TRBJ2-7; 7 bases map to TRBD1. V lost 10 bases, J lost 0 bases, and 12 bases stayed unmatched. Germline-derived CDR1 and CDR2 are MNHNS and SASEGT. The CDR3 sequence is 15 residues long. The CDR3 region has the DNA TGTGCCACAAACAACAGGGGCGCGAACTCCTACGAGCAGTACTTC. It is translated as CATNNRGANSYEQYF.

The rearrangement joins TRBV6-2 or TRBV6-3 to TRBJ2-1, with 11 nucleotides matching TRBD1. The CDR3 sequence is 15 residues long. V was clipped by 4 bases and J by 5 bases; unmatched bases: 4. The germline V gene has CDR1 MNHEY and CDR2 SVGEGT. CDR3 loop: CASSSGTGGNNEQFF. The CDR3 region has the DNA TGTGCCAGCAGTTCCGGGACAGGGGGAAACAATGAGCAGTTCTTC.

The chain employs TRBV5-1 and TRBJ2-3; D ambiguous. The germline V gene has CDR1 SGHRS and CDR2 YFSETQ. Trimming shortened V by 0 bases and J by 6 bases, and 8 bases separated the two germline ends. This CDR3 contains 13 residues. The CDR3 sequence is CASSLGGMDTQYF. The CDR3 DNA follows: TGCGCCAGCAGCTTGGGCGGAATGGATACGCAGTATTTT. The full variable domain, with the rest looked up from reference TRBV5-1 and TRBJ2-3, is KAGVTQTPRYLIKTRGQQVTLSCSPISGHRSVSWYQQTPGQGLQFLFEYFSETQRNKGNFPGRFSGRQFSNSRSEMNVSTLELGDSALYLCASSLGGMDTQYFGPGTRLTVL.

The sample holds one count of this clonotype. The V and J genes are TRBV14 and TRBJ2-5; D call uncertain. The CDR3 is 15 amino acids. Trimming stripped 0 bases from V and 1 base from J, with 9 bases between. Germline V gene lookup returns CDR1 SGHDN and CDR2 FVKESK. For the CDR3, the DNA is TGTGCCAGCAGCCAAGATCCTAACAGCCAAGAGACCCAGTACTTC. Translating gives CASSQDPNSQETQYF.

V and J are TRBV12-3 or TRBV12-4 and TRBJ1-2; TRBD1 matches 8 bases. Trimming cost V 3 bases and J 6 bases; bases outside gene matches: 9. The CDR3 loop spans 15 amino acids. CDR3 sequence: CASSFRGRTFDGYTF. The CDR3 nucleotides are TGTGCCAGCAGTTTCAGGGGGCGCACGTTTGATGGCTACACCTTC.

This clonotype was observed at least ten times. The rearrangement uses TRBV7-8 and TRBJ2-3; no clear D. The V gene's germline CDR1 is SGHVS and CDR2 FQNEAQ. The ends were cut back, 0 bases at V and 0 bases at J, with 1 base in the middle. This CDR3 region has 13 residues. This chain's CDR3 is CASSLASTDTQYF. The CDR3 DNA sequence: TGTGCCAGCAGCTTAGCCAGCACAGATACGCAGTATTTT.

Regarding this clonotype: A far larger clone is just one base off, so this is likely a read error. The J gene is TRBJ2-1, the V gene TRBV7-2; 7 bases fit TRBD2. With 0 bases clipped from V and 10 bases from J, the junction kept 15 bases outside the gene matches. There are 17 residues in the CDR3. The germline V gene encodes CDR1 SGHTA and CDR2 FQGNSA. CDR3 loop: CASSLASSSGVNYEQFF. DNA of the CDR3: TGTGCCAGCAGCTTAGCAAGTTCAAGCGGGGTTAACTACGAGCAGTTCTTC.

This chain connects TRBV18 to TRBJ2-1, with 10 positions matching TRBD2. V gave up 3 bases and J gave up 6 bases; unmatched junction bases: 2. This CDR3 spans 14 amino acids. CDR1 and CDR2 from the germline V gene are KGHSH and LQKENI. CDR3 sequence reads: CASSPWTSGNEQFF. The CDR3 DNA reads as TGTGCCAGCTCACCGTGGACTAGCGGCAATGAGCAGTTCTTC.

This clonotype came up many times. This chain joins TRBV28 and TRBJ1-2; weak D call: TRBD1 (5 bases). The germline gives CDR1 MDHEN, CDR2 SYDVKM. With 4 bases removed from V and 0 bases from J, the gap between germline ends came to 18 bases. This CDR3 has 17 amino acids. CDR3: CASSSKKGPSTNYGYTF. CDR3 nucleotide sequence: TGTGCCAGCAGTTCGAAAAAGGGACCGAGCACTAACTATGGCTACACCTTC.

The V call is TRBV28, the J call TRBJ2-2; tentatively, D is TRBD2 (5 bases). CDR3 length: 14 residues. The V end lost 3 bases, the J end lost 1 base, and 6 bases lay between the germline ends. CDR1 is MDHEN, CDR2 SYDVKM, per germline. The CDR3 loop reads CASSFRGNTGELFF. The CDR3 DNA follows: TGTGCCAGCAGTTTCCGGGGGAACACCGGGGAGCTGTTTTTT.

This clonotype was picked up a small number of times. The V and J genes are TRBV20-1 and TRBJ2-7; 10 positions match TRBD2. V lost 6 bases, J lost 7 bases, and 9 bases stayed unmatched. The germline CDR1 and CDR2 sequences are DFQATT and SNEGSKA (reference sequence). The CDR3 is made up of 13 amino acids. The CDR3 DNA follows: TGCAGTGCGGGGGGTCTAGCGGGAGAGGAGCAGTACTTC. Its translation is CSAGGLAGEEQYF.

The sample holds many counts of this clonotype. CDR3 bases: TGTGCCAGCAGCCAACGTAGGAGCACGCAGTATTTT. Its protein is CASSQRRSTQYF. The J gene is TRBJ2-3, the V gene TRBV3-1; no definite D call. From germline, CDR1 is LGHDT and CDR2 YNNKEL (reference sequence). Trimming removed 2 bases at V and 9 bases at J, with 9 bases between. CDR3 length: 12 residues.

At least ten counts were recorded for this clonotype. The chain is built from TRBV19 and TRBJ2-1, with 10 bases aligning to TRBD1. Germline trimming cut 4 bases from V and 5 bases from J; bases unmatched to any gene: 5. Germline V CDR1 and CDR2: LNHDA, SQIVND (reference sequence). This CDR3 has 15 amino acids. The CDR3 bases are TGTGCCAGTAGTACCAGACAGGGGGCTGACAATGAGCAGTTCTTC. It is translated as CASSTRQGADNEQFF. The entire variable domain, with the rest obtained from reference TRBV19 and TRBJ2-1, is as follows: DGGITQSPKYLFRKEGQNVTLSCEQNLNHDAMYWYRQDPGQGLRLIYYSQIVNDFQKGDIAEGYSVSREKKESFPLTVTSAQKNPTAFYLCASSTRQGADNEQFFGPGTRLTVL.

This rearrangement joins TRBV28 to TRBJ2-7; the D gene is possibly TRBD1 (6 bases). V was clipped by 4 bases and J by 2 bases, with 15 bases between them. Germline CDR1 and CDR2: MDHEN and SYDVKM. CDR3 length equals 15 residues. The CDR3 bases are TGTGCCAGCAGTTCCTCAGCAGGGGCGGCCTACGAGCAGTACTTC. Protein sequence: CASSSSAGAAYEQYF.

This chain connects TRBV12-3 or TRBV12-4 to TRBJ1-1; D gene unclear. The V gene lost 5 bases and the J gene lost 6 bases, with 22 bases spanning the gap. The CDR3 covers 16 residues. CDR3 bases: TGTGCCAGCAGTCCCTACCAAGACTGGCGGTCGGCTGAAGCTTTCTTT. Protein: CASSPYQDWRSAEAFF.

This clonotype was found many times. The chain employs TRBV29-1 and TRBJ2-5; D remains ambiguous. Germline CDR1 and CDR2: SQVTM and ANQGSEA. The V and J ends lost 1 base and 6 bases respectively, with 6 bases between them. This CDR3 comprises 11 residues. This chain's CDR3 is CSVEAPKTQYF. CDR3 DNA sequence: TGCAGCGTTGAAGCCCCTAAGACCCAGTACTTC.

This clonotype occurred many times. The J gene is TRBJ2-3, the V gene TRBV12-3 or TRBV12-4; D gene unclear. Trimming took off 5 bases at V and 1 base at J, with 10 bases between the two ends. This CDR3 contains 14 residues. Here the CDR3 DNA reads TGTGCCAGCAGTACCTCCCGGGGCACAGATACGCAGTATTTT. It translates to CASSTSRGTDTQYF.

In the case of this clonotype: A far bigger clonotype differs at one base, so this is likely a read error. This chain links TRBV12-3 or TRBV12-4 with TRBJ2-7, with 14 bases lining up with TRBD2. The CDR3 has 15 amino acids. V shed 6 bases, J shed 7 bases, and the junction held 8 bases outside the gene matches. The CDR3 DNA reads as TGTGCCAGCAGCTCCGGACTAGCGGGAGGAAATGAGCAGTACTTC. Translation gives CASSSGLAGGNEQYF.

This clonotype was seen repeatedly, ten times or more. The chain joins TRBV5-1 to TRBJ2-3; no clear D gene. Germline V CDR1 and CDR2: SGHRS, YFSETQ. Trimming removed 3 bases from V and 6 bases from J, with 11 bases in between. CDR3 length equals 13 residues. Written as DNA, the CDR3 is TGCGCCAGCAGCTCTTCAAACCGGGATACGCAGTATTTT. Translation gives CASSSSNRDTQYF.